This T cell receptor (beta chain) was sequenced in a study of blood T cell repertoires in COVID-19. Study overall: Some COVID-19 samples were acute and others convalescent; all came from the United States, Italy and Spain. T cells, B-cell-depleted T cells, or PBMCs provided the cDNA or gDNA that served as material.

Assay: immunoSEQ multiplex PCR; the TCRdb copy retains only in-frame clones and omits some. The repertoire holds 300,000 to 400,000 clones, with 80% to 90% as singletons. Germline CDR1 and CDR2: SGHRS and YFSETQ. Trimming cost V 4 bases and J 6 bases; bases outside gene matches: 12. CDR3 length: 16 residues. This sequence joins TRBV5-1 and TRBJ2-2; 7 positions agree with TRBD1. The sequence was collected from a young man who had recovered from COVID-19. What was sequenced was PBMCs or T cells enriched from blood (not recorded which). The CDR3 region is CASSIPTGRIPGELFF. For the CDR3, the DNA is TGCGCCAGCAGCATACCGACAGGGAGAATCCCCGGGGAGCTGTTTTTT.